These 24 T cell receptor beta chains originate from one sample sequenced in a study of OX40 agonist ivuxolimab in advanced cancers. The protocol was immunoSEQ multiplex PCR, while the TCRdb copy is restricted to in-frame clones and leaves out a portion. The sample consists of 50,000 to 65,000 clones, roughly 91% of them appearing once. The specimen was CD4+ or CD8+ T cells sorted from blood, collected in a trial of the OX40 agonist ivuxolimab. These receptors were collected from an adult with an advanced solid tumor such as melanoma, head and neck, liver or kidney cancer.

CDR3 protein: CASSLLAGTYNEQFF. The CDR3 DNA is TGTGCCAGCAGCTTATTAGCGGGGACTTACAATGAGCAGTTCTTC. The rearrangement uses TRBV7-9 and TRBJ2-1; 8 bases map to TRBD2. This CDR3 is 15 amino acids long. Trimming cost V 2 bases and J 4 bases; bases outside gene matches: 4. Germline CDR1 SEHNR, CDR2 FQNEAQ (reference sequence).

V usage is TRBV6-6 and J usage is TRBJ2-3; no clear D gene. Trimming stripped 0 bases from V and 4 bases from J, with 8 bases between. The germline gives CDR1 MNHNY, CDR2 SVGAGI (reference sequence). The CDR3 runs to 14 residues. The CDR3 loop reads CASSYSKGSDTQYF. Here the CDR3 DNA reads TGTGCCAGCAGTTACTCGAAAGGTTCAGATACGCAGTATTTT.

CDR3 DNA sequence: TGTGCCAGCTCACCAGACGGTGCGGGAGCCTTAGGAGAGACCCAGTACTTC. The encoded protein is CASSPDGAGALGETQYF. The chain joins TRBV18 to TRBJ2-5; 7 bases match TRBD2. The CDR3 runs 17 residues. The junction had 13 bases not matched to a gene; V was cut back by 2 bases and J by 4 bases. Germline CDR1 and CDR2: KGHSH and LQKENI.

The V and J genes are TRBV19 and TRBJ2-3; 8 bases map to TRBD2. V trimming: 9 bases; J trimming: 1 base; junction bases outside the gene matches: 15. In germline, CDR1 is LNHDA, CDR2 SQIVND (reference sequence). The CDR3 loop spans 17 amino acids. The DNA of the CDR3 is TGTGCCAGCGCAGGGACCCGGGAGGGCCTGGGCACAGATACGCAGTATTTT. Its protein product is CASAGTREGLGTDTQYF.

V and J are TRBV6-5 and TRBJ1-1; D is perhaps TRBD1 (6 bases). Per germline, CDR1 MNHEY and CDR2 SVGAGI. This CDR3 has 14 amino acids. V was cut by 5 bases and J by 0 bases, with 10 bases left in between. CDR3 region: CASSLGAMNTEAFF. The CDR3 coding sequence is TGTGCCAGCAGTCTGGGGGCTATGAACACTGAAGCTTTCTTT.

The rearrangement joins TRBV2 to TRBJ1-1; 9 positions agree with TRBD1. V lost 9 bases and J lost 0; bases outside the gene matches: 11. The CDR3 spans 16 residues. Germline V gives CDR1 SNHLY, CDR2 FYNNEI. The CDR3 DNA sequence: TGTGCCAGACACCGGGACAGGGAGTTGTTGAACACTGAAGCTTTCTTT. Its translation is CARHRDRELLNTEAFF.

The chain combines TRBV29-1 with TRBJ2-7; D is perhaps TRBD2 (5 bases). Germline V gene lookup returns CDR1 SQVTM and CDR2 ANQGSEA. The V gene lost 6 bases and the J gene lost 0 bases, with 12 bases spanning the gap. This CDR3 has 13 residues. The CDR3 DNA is TGCAGCGTGATACTAGTTAGCTCCTACGAGCAGTACTTC. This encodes CSVILVSSYEQYF.

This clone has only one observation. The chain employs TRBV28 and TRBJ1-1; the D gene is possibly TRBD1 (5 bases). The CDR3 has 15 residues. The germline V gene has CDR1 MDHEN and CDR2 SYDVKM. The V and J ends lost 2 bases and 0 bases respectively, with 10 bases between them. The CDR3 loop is CASSLITGLNTEAFF. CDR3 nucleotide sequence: TGTGCCAGCAGTTTAATAACAGGTTTGAACACTGAAGCTTTCTTT.

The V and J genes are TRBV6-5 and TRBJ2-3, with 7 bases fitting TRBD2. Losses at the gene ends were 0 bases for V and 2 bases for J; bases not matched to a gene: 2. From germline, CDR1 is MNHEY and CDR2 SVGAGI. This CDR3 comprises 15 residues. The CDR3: CASSYSAGVTDTQYF. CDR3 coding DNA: TGTGCCAGCAGTTACTCGGCGGGGGTCACAGATACGCAGTATTTT.

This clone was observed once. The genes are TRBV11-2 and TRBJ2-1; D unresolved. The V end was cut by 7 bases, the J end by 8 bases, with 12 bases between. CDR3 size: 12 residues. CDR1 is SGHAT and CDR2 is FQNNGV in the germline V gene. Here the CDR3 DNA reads TGTGCCAGCACCTCGGCCCGTCATGAGCAGTTCTTC. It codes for CASTSARHEQFF.

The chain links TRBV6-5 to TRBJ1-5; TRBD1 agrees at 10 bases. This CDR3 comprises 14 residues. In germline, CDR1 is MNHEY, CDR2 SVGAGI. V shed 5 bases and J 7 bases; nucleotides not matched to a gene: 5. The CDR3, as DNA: TGTGCCAGCAGTGAAGTGGGACAGGGGCAGCCCCAGCATTTT. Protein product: CASSEVGQGQPQHF.

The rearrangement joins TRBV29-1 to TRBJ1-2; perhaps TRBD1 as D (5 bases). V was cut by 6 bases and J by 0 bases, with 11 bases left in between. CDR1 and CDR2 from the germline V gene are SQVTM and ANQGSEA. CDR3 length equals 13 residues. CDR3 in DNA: TGCAGCGTCCGGACAAGTACTAACTATGGCTACACCTTC. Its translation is CSVRTSTNYGYTF.

The DNA for the CDR3 is TGTGCCAGCAGTTTATATAGCGGTAGCACAGATACGCAGTATTTT. Its protein is CASSLYSGSTDTQYF. The chain combines TRBV28 with TRBJ2-3; tentatively, D is TRBD2 (6 bases). V lost 1 base to trimming and J lost 0 bases, with 8 bases between them. The CDR3 consists of 15 residues. Germline V gene data show CDR1 as MDHEN and CDR2 as SYDVKM.

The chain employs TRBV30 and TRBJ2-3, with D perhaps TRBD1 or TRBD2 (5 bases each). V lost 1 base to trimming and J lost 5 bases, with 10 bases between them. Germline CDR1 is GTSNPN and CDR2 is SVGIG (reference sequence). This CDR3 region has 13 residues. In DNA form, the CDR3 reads TGTGCCTGGAGTGGGGGGTTGGGAGATACGCAGTATTTT. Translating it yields CAWSGGLGDTQYF.

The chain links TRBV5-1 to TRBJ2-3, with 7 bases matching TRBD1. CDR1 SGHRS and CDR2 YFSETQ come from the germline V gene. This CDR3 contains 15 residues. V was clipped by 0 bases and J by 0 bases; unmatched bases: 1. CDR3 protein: CASSLGDSSTDTQYF. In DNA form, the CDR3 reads TGCGCCAGCAGCTTGGGGGACAGTAGCACAGATACGCAGTATTTT. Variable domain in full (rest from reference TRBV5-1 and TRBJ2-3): KAGVTQTPRYLIKTRGQQVTLSCSPISGHRSVSWYQQTPGQGLQFLFEYFSETQRNKGNFPGRFSGRQFSNSRSEMNVSTLELGDSALYLCASSLGDSSTDTQYFGPGTRLTVL.

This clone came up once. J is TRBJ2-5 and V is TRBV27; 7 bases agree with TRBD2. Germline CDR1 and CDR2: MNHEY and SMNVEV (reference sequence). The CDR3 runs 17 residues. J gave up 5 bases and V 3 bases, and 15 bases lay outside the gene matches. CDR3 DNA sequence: TGTGCCAGCAGTTTGAGCGGGACCTCGCACCCCTCGGAGACCCAGTACTTC. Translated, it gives CASSLSGTSHPSETQYF.

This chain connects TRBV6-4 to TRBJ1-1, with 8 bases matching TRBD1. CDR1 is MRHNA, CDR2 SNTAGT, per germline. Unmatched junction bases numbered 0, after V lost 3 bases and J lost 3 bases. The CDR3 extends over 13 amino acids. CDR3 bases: TGTGCCAGCAGTGAGACAGGGGACACTGAAGCTTTCTTT. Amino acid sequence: CASSETGDTEAFF.

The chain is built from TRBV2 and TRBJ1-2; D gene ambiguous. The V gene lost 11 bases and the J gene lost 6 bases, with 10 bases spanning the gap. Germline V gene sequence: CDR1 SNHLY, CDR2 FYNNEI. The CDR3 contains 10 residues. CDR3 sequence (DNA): TGTGCCGTTCAGAGGGATGGCTACACCTTC. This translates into CAVQRDGYTF.

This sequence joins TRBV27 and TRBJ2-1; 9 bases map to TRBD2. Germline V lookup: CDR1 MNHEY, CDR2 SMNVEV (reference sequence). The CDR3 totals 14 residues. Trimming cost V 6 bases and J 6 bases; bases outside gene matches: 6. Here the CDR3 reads CASREREAINEQFF. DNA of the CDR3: TGTGCCAGCAGGGAGCGGGAGGCCATCAATGAGCAGTTCTTC.

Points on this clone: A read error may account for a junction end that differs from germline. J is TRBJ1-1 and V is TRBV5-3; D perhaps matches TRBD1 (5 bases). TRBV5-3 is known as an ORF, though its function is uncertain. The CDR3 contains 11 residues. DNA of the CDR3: TGTGCCAGCAGCTGGGGGGACGAAGCTTTCTTT. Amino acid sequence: CASSWGDEAFF.

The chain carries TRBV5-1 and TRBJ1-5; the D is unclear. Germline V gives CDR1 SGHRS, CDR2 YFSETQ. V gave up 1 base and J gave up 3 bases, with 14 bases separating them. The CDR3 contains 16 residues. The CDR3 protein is CASSLSPGGINQPQHF. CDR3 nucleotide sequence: TGCGCCAGCAGCTTGTCCCCAGGAGGGATCAATCAGCCCCAGCATTTT.

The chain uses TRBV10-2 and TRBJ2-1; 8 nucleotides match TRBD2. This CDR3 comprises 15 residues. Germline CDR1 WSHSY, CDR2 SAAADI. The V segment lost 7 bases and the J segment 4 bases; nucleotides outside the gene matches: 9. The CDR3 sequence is CASIHSGTKYNEQFF. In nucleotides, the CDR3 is TGCGCCAGCATCCATAGCGGGACCAAATACAATGAGCAGTTCTTC.

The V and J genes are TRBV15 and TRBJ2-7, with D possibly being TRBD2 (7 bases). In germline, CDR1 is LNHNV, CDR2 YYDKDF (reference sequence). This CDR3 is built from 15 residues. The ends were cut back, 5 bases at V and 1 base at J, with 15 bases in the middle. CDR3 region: CATSLRGGNSYEQYF. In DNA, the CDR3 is TGTGCCACCAGCCTTAGGGGGGGCAATTCCTACGAGCAGTACTTC. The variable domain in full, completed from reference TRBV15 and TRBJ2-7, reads DAMVIQNPRYQVTQFGKPVTLSCSQTLNHNVMYWYQQKSSQAPKLLFHYYDKDFNNEADTPDNFQSRRPNTSFCFLDIRSPGLGDTAMYLCATSLRGGNSYEQYFGPGTRLTVT.

CDR3 nucleotide sequence: TGCAGCGTTGCGAATCGGACTGCGTCCTACGAGCAGTACTTC. It is translated as CSVANRTASYEQYF. This chain joins TRBV29-1 and TRBJ2-7; D may be TRBD2 (5 bases). CDR1 and CDR2 (germline): SQVTM, ANQGSEA. V lost 4 bases and J 1 base, leaving 14 bases between the germline ends. The CDR3 is 14 amino acids.